The 15 T cell receptor beta chains below all came from one sample that was sequenced in a study of T-cell reconstitution after alpha-beta-depleted transplantation in children. Unique molecular identifiers were incorporated into the prepared TCRbeta library. Via MiXCR, TCRdb re-called the PCR reads, giving one row per CDR3 protein. The table lists fewer than 1 million distinct CDR3 sequences, under 20% of them singletons. Sequenced here: PBMCs, mostly from graft donor cells, sampled 360 days after TCRalphabeta/CD19-depleted stem cell transplant. The receptor set was obtained from a male patient younger than 18 who had a stem cell transplant for acute lymphoblastic leukemia, so the T cells may come from the graft donor.

This clonotype has a handful of counts. The rearrangement links TRBV6-1 to TRBJ2-5, with a weak D call TRBD1 (6 bases). V was shortened by 6 bases and J by 4 bases, with 15 bases between the two germline ends. CDR3 length: 14 amino acids. Germline lookup yields CDR1 MNHNS and CDR2 SASEGT. The CDR3 coding sequence is TGTGCCAGCAGAGTCCAGGGGTTGGGAGAGACCCAGTACTTC. Protein: CASRVQGLGETQYF.

At least ten counts were recorded for this clonotype. CDR3 protein: CASSAERGETGELFF. In DNA form, the CDR3 reads TGTGCCAGCAGCGCGGAGAGAGGGGAAACCGGGGAGCTGTTTTTT. The chain carries TRBV12-3 or TRBV12-4 and TRBJ2-2; perhaps D is TRBD1 or TRBD2 (5 bases each). V lost 6 bases and J lost 5, with 16 bases in between. The CDR3 is made up of 15 amino acids.

Many counts were recorded for this clonotype. The chain uses TRBV29-1 and TRBJ2-3; TRBD2 matches 14 bases. V trimming: 5 bases; J trimming: 3 bases; junction bases outside the gene matches: 7. CDR3 size: 16 residues. CDR1 is SQVTM, CDR2 ANQGSEA, per germline. The CDR3 reads CSVTGGTSGRTDTQYF. The CDR3 DNA reads as TGCAGCGTTACCGGGGGGACTAGCGGGAGAACAGATACGCAGTATTTT.

This clonotype was detected only a few times. The chain recombines TRBV5-1 with TRBJ1-4; D call uncertain. CDR1 and CDR2 (germline): SGHRS, YFSETQ. The CDR3 has 14 amino acids. The ends were cut back, 4 bases at V and 2 bases at J, with 9 bases in the middle. The CDR3 DNA reads as TGCGCCAGCAGCCCGGAGCCCACTAATGAAAAACTGTTTTTT. It translates to CASSPEPTNEKLFF.

This clonotype was detected ten times or more. The V call is TRBV5-5, the J call TRBJ2-7; no definite D call. The CDR3 is 11 amino acids. The V and J ends lost 4 bases and 8 bases respectively, with 10 bases between them. Germline-derived CDR1 and CDR2 are SGHKS and YYEKEE (reference sequence). CDR3 loop: CASSPDLKQYF. CDR3 DNA sequence: TGTGCCAGCAGCCCGGACCTCAAGCAGTACTTC.

The rearrangement links TRBV5-1 to TRBJ2-3; TRBD2 aligns across 9 bases. Germline values: CDR1 SGHRS, CDR2 YFSETQ. The CDR3 length is 20 residues. Losses at the gene ends were 0 bases for V and 0 bases for J; bases not matched to a gene: 14. Here the CDR3 DNA reads TGCGCCAGCAGCTTGGCCGCGGGGCTAGCGGGATATATGAGCACAGATACGCAGTATTTT. Protein sequence: CASSLAAGLAGYMSTDTQYF.

J is TRBJ2-7 and V is TRBV5-1; D ambiguous. V was clipped by 0 bases and J by 1 base, with 14 bases between them. This CDR3 region has 16 residues. Germline-derived CDR1 and CDR2 are SGHRS and YFSETQ. The CDR3 bases are TGCGCCAGCAGCTTGGAAATAGGGCGTCGGTCCTACGAGCAGTACTTC. The encoded protein is CASSLEIGRRSYEQYF.

V is TRBV5-1 and J is TRBJ2-3; 8 bases line up with TRBD2. V dropped 3 bases and J dropped 0; count of bases not matched to a gene: 3. CDR3 length equals 15 residues. Germline CDR1 SGHRS, CDR2 YFSETQ. The CDR3 DNA follows: TGCGCCAGCAGCTCGGGACTAGAGAGCACAGATACGCAGTATTTT. This translates into CASSSGLESTDTQYF.

This clonotype was detected a few times. The chain combines TRBV29-1 with TRBJ2-6; TRBD2 is a possible D gene (7 bases). This CDR3 has 14 amino acids. Between the trimmed V and J ends, which lost 8 bases and 1 base, there was a span of 12 bases. CDR1 is SQVTM and CDR2 is ANQGSEA in the germline V gene. The CDR3 spells CSSKGGSGANVLTF. The CDR3 DNA follows: TGCAGCTCAAAGGGGGGGTCTGGGGCCAACGTCCTGACTTTC.

This clonotype was recorded a few times. The chain couples TRBV12-3 or TRBV12-4 to TRBJ1-6; TRBD1 might be the D (6 bases). The V end was cut by 5 bases, the J end by 10 bases, with 18 bases between. The CDR3 has 15 amino acids. The CDR3 here is CASSVRTENSSPLHF. The CDR3, as DNA: TGTGCCAGCAGTGTAAGGACAGAAAATTCGTCACCCCTCCACTTT.

This clonotype came up a few times. This chain uses TRBV29-1 with TRBJ2-7; 9 bases map to TRBD2. CDR3 size: 13 residues. CDR1 is SQVTM, CDR2 ANQGSEA, per germline. V shed 3 bases, J shed 3 bases, and the junction held 3 bases outside the gene matches. The CDR3 bases are TGCAGCGTTGAGGTTAGCGGGGGCTACGAGCAGTACTTC. It specifies CSVEVSGGYEQYF.

This clonotype was counted between two and nine times. The genes are TRBV6-1 and TRBJ2-7; 12 bases match TRBD2. CDR3 length equals 15 residues. Germline V gene sequence: CDR1 MNHNS, CDR2 SASEGT. V dropped 6 bases and J dropped 4; count of bases not matched to a gene: 7. The DNA for the CDR3 is TGTGCCAGCAGCCCCTGGACTAGCGGGATGTACGAGCAGTACTTC. Translation gives CASSPWTSGMYEQYF.

With regard to this clonotype: Mismatch with germline at one junction end may stem from a read error. As DNA, the CDR3 is TGCGCCACTCTTCACTCTGGGGCCAACGTCCTGACCTTC. Its translation: CATLHSGANVLTF. V usage is TRBV5-1 and J usage is TRBJ2-6, with TRBD1 as a possible D gene (5 bases). Germline V gene data show CDR1 as SGHRS and CDR2 as YFSETQ. The CDR3 is made up of 13 amino acids.

This clonotype was observed a handful of times. The chain joins TRBV15 to TRBJ1-5, with a possible D match to TRBD1 (6 bases). V was trimmed by 5 bases and J by 0 bases, leaving 11 bases between them. Germline V lookup: CDR1 LNHNV, CDR2 YYDKDF (reference sequence). This CDR3 has 15 residues. In nucleotides, the CDR3 is TGTGCCACCAGCCGGACAGTATATAGCAATCAGCCCCAGCATTTT. It encodes CATSRTVYSNQPQHF.

This clonotype showed up just a few times. The genes are TRBV28 and TRBJ1-2; D is possibly TRBD1 (5 bases). The CDR3 has 14 amino acids. V was cut by 2 bases and J by 4 bases, with 11 bases left in between. Germline loops: CDR1 MDHEN, CDR2 SYDVKM. The CDR3 sequence is CASSLGGGAYGYTF. The CDR3 DNA sequence: TGTGCCAGCAGTTTAGGGGGTGGGGCCTATGGCTACACCTTC.